By proportion, the clone carrying this TCR beta chain is medium-sized. What it binds is not known. The CDR3 length is 15 residues. The ends were cut back, 6 bases at V and 4 bases at J, with 21 bases in the middle. The germline V gene has CDR1 DFQATT and CDR2 SNEGSKA (reference sequence). This record belongs to a study of vaccination and CD4 T cells after COVID-19. Study context: Those taking part got two shots of either the BNT162b2 or the mRNA-1273 vaccine. Controls had a CEFX pool, an HIV-1 Nef pool, or no peptide added.

The assay that was used to sequence DNA from cultured CD4+ T cells was the Oncomine TCR Beta short-read assay. Genomic DNA was drawn out of CD4+ T cells grown in culture. TCRdb fed the PCR reads into MiXCR, producing one record per CDR3 protein. The sample lists fewer than 13,000 distinct CDR3 sequences; roughly 30% were seen once. Sample treatment: roughly 10-day PBMC culture with coronavirus spike peptide pools or control peptides (ViraFEST assay). Samples of CD4+ T cells were obtained from the unexposed donor before the COVID-19 pandemic (2011-2018). Antigen-specific T cell expansion with peptide pools preceded TCR sequencing in the ViraFEST approach. The authors cultured 1.5 million to 2 million PBMCs per well with roughly 9.8 IU/ml IL-2 and 10 ug/ml peptide pools.

Sequenced material: CD4+ T cells from blood, cultured in vitro. The clonotype originates from a human donor in good health. This rearrangement joins TRBV20-1 to TRBJ1-2; D remains ambiguous. The CDR3 protein is CSASPVMRTTYGYTF. In nucleotides, the CDR3 is TGCAGTGCCTCGCCGGTGATGCGAACCACCTATGGCTACACCTTC.